The 19 T cell receptor beta chains in this list originate from one sample, sequenced in a study of blood T cell repertoires in COVID-19. TCRdb's table, derived via immunoSEQ multiplex PCR, lists solely in-frame clones and lacks some. Of some 190,000 clones in the sample, about 86% are singletons; the top ten hold 20% to 25%. The specimen was PBMCs or T cells enriched from blood (not recorded which). Receptors were obtained from a woman aged 40 to 55 in a cohort exposed to, infected with or recovered from COVID-19 (not recorded which).

The gene calls are TRBV27 and TRBJ1-2; 9 bases map to TRBD1. Trimming took 5 bases from V and 11 from J; bases not matched to a gene: 12. CDR1 and CDR2 from the germline V gene are MNHEY and SMNVEV (reference sequence). The CDR3 totals 14 residues. The CDR3 bases are TGTGCCAGCAGTCCTTCCGGGACAGGGTCGCGGTACACCTTC. Amino acid sequence: CASSPSGTGSRYTF.

The chain employs TRBV29-1 and TRBJ2-7, with TRBD1 matching over 11 bases. V was clipped by 5 bases and J by 2 bases; unmatched bases: 2. The CDR3 has 13 residues. Germline lookup yields CDR1 SQVTM and CDR2 ANQGSEA. DNA for the CDR3: TGCAGCGTTAGGGGACAGGGGGCCTACGAGCAGTACTTC. Residues: CSVRGQGAYEQYF.

The rearrangement links TRBV20-1 to TRBJ1-5, with a possible D match to TRBD1 (5 bases). Germline V CDR1 and CDR2: DFQATT, SNEGSKA (reference sequence). V was pared by 7 bases and J by 7 bases, with 11 bases between. This CDR3 contains 11 residues. CDR3: CSGGDHQPQHF. CDR3 DNA: TGCAGTGGGGGGGACCACCAGCCCCAGCATTTT.

A single count supports this clone. The chain uses TRBV4-2 and TRBJ2-2, with TRBD2 identical over 12 bases. Looked up from germline, CDR1 is LGHNA and CDR2 is YNFKEQ. This CDR3 spans 21 amino acids. V shed 0 bases and J 3 bases; nucleotides not matched to a gene: 14. In DNA form, the CDR3 reads TGTGCCAGCAGCCAAGAAACCCCTTTCCTAGCGGGAGGGCCTGACACCGGGGAGCTGTTTTTT. Amino acids: CASSQETPFLAGGPDTGELFF.

V is TRBV2 and J is TRBJ2-7; tentatively, D is TRBD1 (5 bases). V gave up 6 bases and J gave up 0 bases, with 15 bases separating them. This CDR3 contains 15 residues. In germline, CDR1 is SNHLY, CDR2 FYNNEI. The DNA for the CDR3 is TGTGCCAGCAGCGTGGACACCTCAATCTCCTACGAGCAGTACTTC. Translating gives CASSVDTSISYEQYF. Full variable domain (missing parts from reference TRBV2 and TRBJ2-7): EPEVTQTPSHQVTQMGQEVILRCVPISNHLYFYWYRQILGQKVEFLVSFYNNEISEKSEIFDDQFSVERPDGSNFTLKIRSTKLEDSAMYFCASSVDTSISYEQYFGPGTRLTVT.

This rearrangement joins TRBV19 to TRBJ1-4, with no clear D. The CDR3 runs 16 residues. The V gene lost 3 bases and the J gene lost 0 bases, with 11 bases spanning the gap. The V gene's germline CDR1 is LNHDA and CDR2 SQIVND (reference sequence). CDR3 region: CASSIWAGATNEKLFF. In nucleotides, the CDR3 is TGTGCCAGTAGTATCTGGGCCGGCGCAACTAATGAAAAACTGTTTTTT.

This chain joins TRBV7-9 and TRBJ1-1; 7 bases line up with TRBD1. J lost 7 bases, V lost 5 bases, and 4 bases had no gene match. Germline values: CDR1 SEHNR, CDR2 FQNEAQ (reference sequence). The CDR3 is 12 amino acids. This CDR3 is CASSPGTDEAFF. The CDR3 DNA is TGTGCCAGCAGCCCAGGGACAGATGAAGCTTTCTTT.

The chain is built from TRBV14 and TRBJ2-1, with D possibly being TRBD2 (5 bases). Trimming removed 1 base at V and 6 bases at J, with 10 bases between. The CDR3 sequence is 14 residues long. Germline V lookup: CDR1 SGHDN, CDR2 FVKESK. In nucleotides, the CDR3 is TGTGCCAGCAGCCAAGGAGGGATGGGCAATGAGCAGTTCTTC. Its translation: CASSQGGMGNEQFF. Filled out from reference TRBV14 and TRBJ2-1, the complete variable domain reads EAGVTQFPSHSVIEKGQTVTLRCDPISGHDNLYWYRRVMGKEIKFLLHFVKESKQDESGMPNNRFLAERTGGTYSTLKVQPAELEDSGVYFCASSQGGMGNEQFFGPGTRLTVL.

The gene calls are TRBV12-3 or TRBV12-4 and TRBJ1-4; D uncertain. The CDR3 sequence is 13 residues long. Trimming shortened V by 5 bases and J by 7 bases, and 11 bases separated the two germline ends. The CDR3: CASSPPLGEKLFF. The CDR3, as DNA: TGTGCCAGCAGTCCCCCCCTCGGTGAAAAACTGTTTTTT.

This chain connects TRBV28 to TRBJ2-7; a possible D gene is TRBD2 (5 bases). Germline values: CDR1 MDHEN, CDR2 SYDVKM. The ends were cut back, 3 bases at V and 3 bases at J, with 9 bases in the middle. There are 13 residues in the CDR3. CDR3 amino acids: CASSFRGGYEQYF. As DNA, the CDR3 is TGTGCCAGCAGTTTTAGAGGAGGCTACGAGCAGTACTTC.

The rearrangement links TRBV6-1 to TRBJ1-1; the D is unclear. The germline V gene encodes CDR1 MNHNS and CDR2 SASEGT. The CDR3 is 15 residues long. Trimming cost V 3 bases and J 1 base, with 12 bases left between them. The CDR3 coding sequence is TGTGCCAGCAGTGATCGGCGGATACAGAACACTGAAGCTTTCTTT. It is translated as CASSDRRIQNTEAFF.

The rearrangement links TRBV3-1 (or the pseudogene TRBV3-2) to TRBJ1-2; unclear D gene. Germline CDR1 and CDR2: LGHDT and YNNKEL (reference sequence). The CDR3 is 16 residues long. V lost 0 bases to trimming and J lost 0 bases, with 11 bases between them. CDR3 protein: CASSQDQGRSNYGYTF. The CDR3 region has the DNA TGTGCCAGCAGCCAAGATCAAGGGAGATCTAACTATGGCTACACCTTC.

The chain has TRBV7-4 and TRBJ2-7; the D gene is possibly TRBD2 (5 bases). This CDR3 has 16 residues. CDR1 and CDR2 from the germline V gene are SGHVT and SQSDAQ. The V end was cut by 0 bases, the J end by 3 bases, with 15 bases between. The CDR3 DNA reads as TGTGCCAGCAGCTTAGCCCTCCTTGGGAGAGGCTACGAGCAGTACTTC. Translated, it gives CASSLALLGRGYEQYF.

The chain uses TRBV4-1 and TRBJ2-5, with TRBD2 as a possible D gene (5 bases). This CDR3 contains 16 residues. Trimming removed 3 bases at V and 5 bases at J, with 19 bases between. Germline loops: CDR1 MGHRA, CDR2 YSYEKL. The CDR3 nucleotides are TGCGCCAGCAGCCAGGGTAGCGCTAGGATGGAGGAGACCCAGTACTTC. Its protein product is CASSQGSARMEETQYF.

CDR3 nucleotide sequence: TGTGCTTGGGGGACTAGCGGGTACGAGCAGTACTTC. The encoded protein is CAWGTSGYEQYF. The rearrangement joins TRBV6-4 to TRBJ2-7; 12 bases line up with TRBD2. The V gene's germline CDR1 is MRHNA and CDR2 SNTAGT. CDR3 length: 12 amino acids.

The genes are TRBV30 and TRBJ2-1, with 8 bases lining up with TRBD2. V trimming: 2 bases; J trimming: 5 bases; junction bases outside the gene matches: 20. The CDR3 is made up of 19 amino acids. Germline V gives CDR1 GTSNPN, CDR2 SVGIG (reference sequence). CDR3 DNA: TGTGCCTGGAGTCGAGGACTAGCCGAACCCCTAAAGGGGGACAATGAGCAGTTCTTC. Encoded protein: CAWSRGLAEPLKGDNEQFF.

V gene TRBV11-2 combines with J gene TRBJ2-7; D gene unclear. V gave up 2 bases and J gave up 2 bases, with 13 bases separating them. The CDR3 consists of 15 residues. Germline V gives CDR1 SGHAT, CDR2 FQNNGV. The CDR3 is CASSLPSLVPYEQYF. The CDR3 DNA reads as TGTGCCAGCAGCTTACCCTCTCTAGTGCCCTACGAGCAGTACTTC. Full variable domain (rest looked up from reference TRBV11-2 and TRBJ2-7): EAGVAQSPRYKIIEKRQSVAFWCNPISGHATLYWYQQILGQGPKLLIQFQNNGVVDDSQLPKDRFSAERLKGVDSTLKIQPAKLEDSAVYLCASSLPSLVPYEQYFGPGTRLTVT.

This chain connects TRBV15 to TRBJ1-6; D ambiguous. The germline V and J ends were trimmed by 6 bases and 5 bases, with 5 bases remaining between them. The CDR3 contains 12 residues. CDR1 LNHNV and CDR2 YYDKDF come from the germline V gene (reference sequence). The CDR3 protein is CATSHDNSPLHF. CDR3 coding DNA: TGTGCCACCAGTCATGATAATTCACCCCTCCACTTT.

The chain has TRBV11-3 and TRBJ2-7, with D unresolved. V was shortened by 3 bases and J by 3 bases, with 9 bases between the two germline ends. Per germline, CDR1 SGHNT and CDR2 YENEEA. The CDR3 runs 13 residues. This CDR3 reads CASSLNKIYEQYF. The CDR3 DNA is TGTGCCAGCAGCTTGAACAAGATCTACGAGCAGTACTTC.